Sequencing of this TCR beta chain was carried out in a study of radiotherapy plus CTLA-4 blockade in lung cancer. The V end lost 2 bases, the J end lost 4 bases, and 14 bases lay between the germline ends. The CDR3 has 15 amino acids. Germline-derived CDR1 and CDR2 are SGHTA and FQGNSA. Using immunoSEQ multiplex PCR, the repertoire was profiled, and TCRdb retains in-frame clones only, with some absent. There are about 30,000 clones in the sample; more than 60% occur only once, and approximately 7.7% lies in the top ten. The sample in question was peripheral blood, obtained from a patient treated with radiotherapy plus ipilimumab. The rearrangement uses TRBV7-2 and TRBJ2-5, with a possible D match to TRBD2 (5 bases). The TCR was taken from a human donor with non-small cell lung cancer who had stable disease on radiotherapy plus ipilimumab. The CDR3 sequence is CASSLSRTPPETQYF. The CDR3 DNA reads as TGTGCCAGCAGCTTATCCCGGACTCCCCCAGAGACCCAGTACTTC.